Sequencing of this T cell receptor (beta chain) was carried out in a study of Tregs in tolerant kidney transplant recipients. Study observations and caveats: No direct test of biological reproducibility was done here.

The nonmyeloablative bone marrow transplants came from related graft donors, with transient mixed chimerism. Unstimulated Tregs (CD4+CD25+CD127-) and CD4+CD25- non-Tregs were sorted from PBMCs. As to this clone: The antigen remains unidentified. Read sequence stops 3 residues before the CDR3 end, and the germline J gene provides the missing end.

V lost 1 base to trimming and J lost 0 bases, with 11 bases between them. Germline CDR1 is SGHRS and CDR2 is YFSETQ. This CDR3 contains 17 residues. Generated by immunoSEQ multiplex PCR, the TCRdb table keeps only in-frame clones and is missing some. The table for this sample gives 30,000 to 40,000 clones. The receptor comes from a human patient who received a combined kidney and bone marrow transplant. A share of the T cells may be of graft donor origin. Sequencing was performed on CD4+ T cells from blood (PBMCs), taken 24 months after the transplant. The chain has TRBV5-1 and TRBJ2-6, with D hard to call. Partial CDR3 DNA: TGCGCCAGCAGCTTGATCACCACCTACTCTGGGGCCAACGTC. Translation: CASSLITTYSGANV. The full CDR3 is CASSLITTYSGANVLTF.